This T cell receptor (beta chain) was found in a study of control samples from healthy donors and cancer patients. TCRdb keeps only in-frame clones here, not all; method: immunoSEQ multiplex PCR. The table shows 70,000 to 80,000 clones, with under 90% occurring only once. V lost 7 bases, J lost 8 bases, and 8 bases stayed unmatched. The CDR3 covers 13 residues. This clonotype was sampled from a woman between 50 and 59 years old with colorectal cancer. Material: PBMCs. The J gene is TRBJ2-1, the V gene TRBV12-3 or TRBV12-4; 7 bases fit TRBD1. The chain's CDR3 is CASKGTVADEQFF. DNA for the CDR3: TGTGCCAGCAAAGGGACAGTTGCCGATGAGCAGTTCTTC.